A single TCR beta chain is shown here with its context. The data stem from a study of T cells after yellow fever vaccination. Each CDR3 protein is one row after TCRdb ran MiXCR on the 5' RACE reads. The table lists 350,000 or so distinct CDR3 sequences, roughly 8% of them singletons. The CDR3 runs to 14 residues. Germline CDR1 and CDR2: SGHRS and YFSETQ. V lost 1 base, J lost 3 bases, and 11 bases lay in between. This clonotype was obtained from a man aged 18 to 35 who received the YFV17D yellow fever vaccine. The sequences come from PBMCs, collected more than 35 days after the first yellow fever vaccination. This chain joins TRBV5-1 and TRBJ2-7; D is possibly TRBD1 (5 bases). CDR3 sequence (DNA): TGCGCCAGCAGCTTGCAGGGCCAGGGCTACGAGCAGTACGTC. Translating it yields CASSLQGQGYEQYV.